This T cell receptor (beta chain) appears in the sequencing data of a study of blood T cell repertoires in COVID-19. Produced via immunoSEQ multiplex PCR; TCRdb's table is partial and in-frame only. The sample shows 150,000 to 200,000 clones, 84% of them seen only once. This CDR3 comprises 14 residues. The V end lost 7 bases, the J end lost 7 bases, and 17 bases lay between the germline ends. Germline values: CDR1 SGDLS, CDR2 YYNGEE. The TCR comes from a woman aged 65 to 85 with COVID-19, enrolled during active disease. V usage is TRBV9 and J usage is TRBJ2-2; possibly TRBD1 for D (6 bases). Material for sequencing was peripheral blood. CDR3 nucleotides: TGTGCCAGCCAATACAGGGCCCGGGGCGGGGAGCTGTTTTTT. The encoded protein is CASQYRARGGELFF.